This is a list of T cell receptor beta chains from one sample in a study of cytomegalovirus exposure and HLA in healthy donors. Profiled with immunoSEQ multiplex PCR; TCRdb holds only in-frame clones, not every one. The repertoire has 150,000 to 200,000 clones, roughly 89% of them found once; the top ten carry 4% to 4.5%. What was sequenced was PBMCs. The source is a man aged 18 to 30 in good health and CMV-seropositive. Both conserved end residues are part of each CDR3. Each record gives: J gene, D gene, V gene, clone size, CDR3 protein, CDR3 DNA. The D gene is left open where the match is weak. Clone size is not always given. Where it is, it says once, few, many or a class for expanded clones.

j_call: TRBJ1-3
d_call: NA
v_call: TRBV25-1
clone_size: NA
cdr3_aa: CASMYGSAGNTIYF
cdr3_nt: TGTGCCAGCATGTACGGGTCTGCTGGAAACACCATATATTTT

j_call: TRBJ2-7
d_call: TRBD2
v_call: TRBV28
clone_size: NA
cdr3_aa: CASSLTASGRYEQYF
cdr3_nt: TGTGCCAGCAGTTTAACGGCTAGCGGGAGGTACGAGCAGTACTTC

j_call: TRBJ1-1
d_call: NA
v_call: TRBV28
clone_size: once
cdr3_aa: CASSFSGKLNTEAFF
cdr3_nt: TGTGCCAGCAGTTTTAGCGGAAAGTTGAACACTGAAGCTTTCTTT

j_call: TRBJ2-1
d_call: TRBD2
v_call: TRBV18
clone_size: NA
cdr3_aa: CASSPGLAGYNEQFF
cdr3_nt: TGTGCCAGCTCACCAGGACTAGCGGGCTACAATGAGCAGTTCTTC

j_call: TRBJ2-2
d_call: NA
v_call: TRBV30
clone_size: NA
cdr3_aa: CAWSEGLGTGELFF
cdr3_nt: TGTGCCTGGAGTGAGGGACTGGGCACCGGGGAGCTGTTTTTT

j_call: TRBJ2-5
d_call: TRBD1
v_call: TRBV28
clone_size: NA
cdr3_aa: CASMPTGGKETQYF
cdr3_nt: TGTGCCAGCATGCCGACAGGGGGAAAAGAGACCCAGTACTTC

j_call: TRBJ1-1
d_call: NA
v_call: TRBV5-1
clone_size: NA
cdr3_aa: CASSLDNSNTEAFF
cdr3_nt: TGCGCCAGCAGCTTGGACAATTCGAACACTGAAGCTTTCTTT

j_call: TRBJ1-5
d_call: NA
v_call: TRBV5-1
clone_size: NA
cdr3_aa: CASSLDTNQPQHF
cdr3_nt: TGCGCCAGCAGCTTGGATACAAATCAGCCCCAGCATTTT

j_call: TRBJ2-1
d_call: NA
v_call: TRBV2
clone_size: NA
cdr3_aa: CASSEVSRNYNEQFF
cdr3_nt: TGTGCCAGCAGTGAGGTTTCTAGGAACTACAATGAGCAGTTCTTC

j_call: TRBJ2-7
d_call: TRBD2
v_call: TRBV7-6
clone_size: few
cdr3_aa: CASSRTSGLYEQYF
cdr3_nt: TGTGCCAGCAGCCGGACTAGCGGCCTCTACGAGCAGTACTTC

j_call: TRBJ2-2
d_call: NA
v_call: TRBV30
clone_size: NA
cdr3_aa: CPWGVRGETGELFF
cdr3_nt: TGCCCCTGGGGGGTCAGGGGCGAAACCGGGGAGCTGTTTTTT

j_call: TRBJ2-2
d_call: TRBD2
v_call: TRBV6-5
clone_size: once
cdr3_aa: CASSYSGGRTGELFF
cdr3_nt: TGTGCCAGCAGTTACTCGGGAGGGCGGACCGGGGAGCTGTTTTTT

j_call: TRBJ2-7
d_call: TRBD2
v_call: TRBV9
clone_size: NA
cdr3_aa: CASSVGLREGLEQYF
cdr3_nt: TGTGCCAGCAGCGTAGGTTTGCGGGAGGGCCTCGAGCAGTACTTC

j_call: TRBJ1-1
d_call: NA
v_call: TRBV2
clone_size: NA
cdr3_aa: CARAPDRDTEAFF
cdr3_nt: TGTGCCAGAGCCCCGGACAGAGACACTGAAGCTTTCTTT

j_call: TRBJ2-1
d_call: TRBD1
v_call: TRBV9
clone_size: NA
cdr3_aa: CASSEPGGQAPYNEQFF
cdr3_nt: TGTGCCAGCAGCGAACCTGGGGGACAGGCACCCTACAATGAGCAGTTCTTC

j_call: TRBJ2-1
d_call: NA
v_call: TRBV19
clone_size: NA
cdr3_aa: CASSTRDTAPFF
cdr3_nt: TGTGCCAGTAGTACCCGGGACACCGCGCCGTTCTTC

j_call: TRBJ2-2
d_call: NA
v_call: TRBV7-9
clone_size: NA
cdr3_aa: CASSLTGVGNTGELFF
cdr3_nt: TGTGCCAGCAGCTTGACGGGGGTTGGAAACACCGGGGAGCTGTTTTTT

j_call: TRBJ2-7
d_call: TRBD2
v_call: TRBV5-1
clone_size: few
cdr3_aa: CASSGTSGRATYEQYF
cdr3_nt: TGCGCCAGCAGTGGGACTAGCGGGAGGGCAACCTACGAGCAGTACTTC

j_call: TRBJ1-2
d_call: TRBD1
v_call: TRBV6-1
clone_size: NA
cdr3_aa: CASSNRDRGSGYTF
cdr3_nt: TGTGCCAGCAGCAACCGGGACAGGGGGTCCGGCTACACCTTC

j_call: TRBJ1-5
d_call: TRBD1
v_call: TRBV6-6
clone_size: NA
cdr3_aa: CASSPTGGRQPQHF
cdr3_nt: TGTGCCAGCAGCCCAACAGGGGGCAGACAGCCCCAGCATTTT

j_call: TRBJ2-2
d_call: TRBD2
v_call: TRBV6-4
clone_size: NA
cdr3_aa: CASSELATNTGELFF
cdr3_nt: TGTGCCAGCAGTGAACTAGCGACGAACACCGGGGAGCTGTTTTTT

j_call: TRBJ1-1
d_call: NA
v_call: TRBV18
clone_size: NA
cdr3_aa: CASARLRNTEAFF
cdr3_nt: TGTGCCAGCGCCAGACTGAGGAACACTGAAGCTTTCTTT

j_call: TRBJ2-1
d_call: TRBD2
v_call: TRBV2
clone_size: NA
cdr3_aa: CARAAGDPDNEQFF
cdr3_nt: TGTGCCAGGGCAGCGGGAGATCCGGACAATGAGCAGTTCTTC

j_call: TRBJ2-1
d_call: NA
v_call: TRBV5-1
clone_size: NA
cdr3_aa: CASSLVFRGSYNEQFF
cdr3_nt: TGCGCCAGCAGCTTGGTTTTTCGCGGTTCCTACAATGAGCAGTTCTTC

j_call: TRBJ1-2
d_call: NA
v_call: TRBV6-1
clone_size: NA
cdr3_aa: CASSEQQEGAYGYTF
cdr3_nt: TGTGCCAGCAGTGAACAGCAAGAGGGTGCCTATGGCTACACCTTC

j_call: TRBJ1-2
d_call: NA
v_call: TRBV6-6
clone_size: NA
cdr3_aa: CASSYIQGVGGYTF
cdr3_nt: TGTGCCAGCAGTTACATCCAGGGTGTTGGAGGCTACACCTTC

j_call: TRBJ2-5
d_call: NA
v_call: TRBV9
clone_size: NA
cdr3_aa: CASSVVPGETQYF
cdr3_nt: TGTGCCAGCAGCGTAGTGCCAGGGGAGACCCAGTACTTC

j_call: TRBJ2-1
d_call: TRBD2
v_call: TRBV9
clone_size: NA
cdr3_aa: CASSVAGGISSSYNEQFF
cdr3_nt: TGTGCCAGCAGCGTAGCGGGGGGAATTAGTAGCTCCTACAATGAGCAGTTCTTC

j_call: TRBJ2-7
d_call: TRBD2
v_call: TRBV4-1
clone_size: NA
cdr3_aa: CASSLLAGLSYEQYF
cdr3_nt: TGCGCCAGCAGCCTACTAGCGGGCCTTTCCTACGAGCAGTACTTC

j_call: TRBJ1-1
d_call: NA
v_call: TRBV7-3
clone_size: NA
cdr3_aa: CASSSGQNTEAFF
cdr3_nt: TGTGCCAGCAGCTCGGGACAGAACACTGAAGCTTTCTTT

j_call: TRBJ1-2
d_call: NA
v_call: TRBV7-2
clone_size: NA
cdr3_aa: CASSNPGHRYGYTF
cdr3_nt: TGTGCCAGCAGCAACCCGGGACACCGCTATGGCTACACCTTC

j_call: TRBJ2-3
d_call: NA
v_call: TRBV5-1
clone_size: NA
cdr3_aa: CASSFSRDRGDTQYF
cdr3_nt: TGCGCCAGCAGCTTTTCGAGGGATCGGGGAGATACGCAGTATTTT

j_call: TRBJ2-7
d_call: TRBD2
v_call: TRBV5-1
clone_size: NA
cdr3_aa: CASSLQNLAGGPRRVTYEQYF
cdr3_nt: TGCGCCAGCAGCCTTCAAAATCTAGCGGGAGGGCCTCGGCGGGTAACCTACGAGCAGTACTTC

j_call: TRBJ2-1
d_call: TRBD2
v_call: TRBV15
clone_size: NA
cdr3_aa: CATSRDGLAGTYNEQFF
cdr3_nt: TGTGCCACCAGCAGAGACGGACTAGCGGGTACGTACAATGAGCAGTTCTTC

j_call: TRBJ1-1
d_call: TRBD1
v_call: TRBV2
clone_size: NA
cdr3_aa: CASSDLRIGTGNTEAFF
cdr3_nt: TGTGCCAGCAGTGACTTACGAATAGGGACAGGAAACACTGAAGCTTTCTTT

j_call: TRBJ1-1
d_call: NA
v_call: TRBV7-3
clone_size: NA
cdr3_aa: CASSLGHSNTEAFF
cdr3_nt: TGTGCCAGCAGCTTAGGGCATTCGAACACTGAAGCTTTCTTT

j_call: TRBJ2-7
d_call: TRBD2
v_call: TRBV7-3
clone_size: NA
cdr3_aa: CASSSSGGIEQYF
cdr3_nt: TGTGCCAGCAGCTCATCGGGGGGGATCGAGCAGTACTTC

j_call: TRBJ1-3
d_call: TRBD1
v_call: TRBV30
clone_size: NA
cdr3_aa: CAWRDRSSGNTIYF
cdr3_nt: TGTGCCTGGCGGGACAGGAGCTCTGGAAACACCATATATTTT

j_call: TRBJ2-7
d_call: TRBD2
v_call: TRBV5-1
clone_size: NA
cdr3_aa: CASSLGVAGDRQYF
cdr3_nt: TGCGCCAGCAGCTTGGGGGTAGCGGGAGATCGGCAGTACTTC

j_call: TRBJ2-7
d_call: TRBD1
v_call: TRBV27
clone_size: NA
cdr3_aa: CASSLGTDPYEQYF
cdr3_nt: TGTGCCAGCAGTTTGGGGACAGATCCCTACGAGCAGTACTTC

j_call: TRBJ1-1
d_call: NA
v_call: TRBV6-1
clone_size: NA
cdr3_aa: CASSDRVAEAFF
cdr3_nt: TGTGCCAGCAGTGACAGGGTCGCTGAAGCTTTCTTT

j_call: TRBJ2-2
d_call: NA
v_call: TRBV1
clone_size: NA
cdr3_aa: CTSSQEWAGANTGELFF
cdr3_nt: TGCACCAGCAGCCAAGAATGGGCAGGGGCGAACACCGGGGAGCTGTTTTTT

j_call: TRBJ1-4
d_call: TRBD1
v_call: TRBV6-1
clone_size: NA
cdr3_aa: CASSSTGATNEKLFF
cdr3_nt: TGTGCCAGCAGTTCAACAGGGGCAACTAATGAAAAACTGTTTTTT

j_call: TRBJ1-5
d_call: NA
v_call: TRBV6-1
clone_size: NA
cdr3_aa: CASSESGFQPQHF
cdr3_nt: TGTGCCAGCAGTGAATCGGGGTTTCAGCCCCAGCATTTT

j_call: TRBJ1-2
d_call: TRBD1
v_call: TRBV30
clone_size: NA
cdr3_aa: CAWSDGDSSGLIYGYTF
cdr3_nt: TGTGCCTGGAGTGACGGGGACAGCTCAGGATTGATCTATGGCTACACCTTC

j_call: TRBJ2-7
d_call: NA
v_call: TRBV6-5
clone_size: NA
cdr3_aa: CASSYGLGGYEQYF
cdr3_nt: TGTGCCAGCAGTTACGGGCTAGGGGGCTACGAGCAGTACTTC

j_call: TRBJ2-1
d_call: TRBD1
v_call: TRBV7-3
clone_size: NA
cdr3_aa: CASSSGGAYNEQFF
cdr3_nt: TGTGCCAGCAGCTCAGGGGGCGCCTACAATGAGCAGTTCTTC

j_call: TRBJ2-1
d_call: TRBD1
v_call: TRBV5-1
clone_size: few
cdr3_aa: CASRMPYRGPYNEQFF
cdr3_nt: TGCGCCAGCAGAATGCCCTACAGGGGCCCCTACAATGAGCAGTTCTTC

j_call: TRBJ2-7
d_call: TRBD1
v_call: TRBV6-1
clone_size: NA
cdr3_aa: CASWDRGPYEQYF
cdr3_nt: TGTGCCAGCTGGGACAGGGGGCCGTACGAGCAGTACTTC

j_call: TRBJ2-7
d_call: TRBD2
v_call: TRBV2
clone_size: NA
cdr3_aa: CASSAQRGYEQYF
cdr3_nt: TGTGCCAGCAGTGCACAGCGGGGATACGAGCAGTACTTC

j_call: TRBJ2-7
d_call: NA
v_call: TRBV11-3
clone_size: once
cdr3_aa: CASSVGRSQFASYEQYF
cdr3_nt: TGTGCCAGCTCAGTGGGGCGGTCCCAATTCGCCTCCTACGAGCAGTACTTC

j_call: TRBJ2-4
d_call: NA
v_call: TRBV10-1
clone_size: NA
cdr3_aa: CASSESNGQNIQYF
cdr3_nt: TGCGCCAGCAGTGAATCGAACGGTCAAAACATTCAGTACTTC

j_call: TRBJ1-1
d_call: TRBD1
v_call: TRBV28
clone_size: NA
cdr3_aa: CASSDSTGGYTEAFF
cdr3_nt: TGTGCCAGCAGTGACTCTACAGGGGGCTACACTGAAGCTTTCTTT

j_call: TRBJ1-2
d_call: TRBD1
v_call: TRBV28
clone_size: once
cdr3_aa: CASSPNDRGLGYTF
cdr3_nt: TGTGCCAGCAGTCCAAACGACAGGGGGCTCGGCTACACCTTC

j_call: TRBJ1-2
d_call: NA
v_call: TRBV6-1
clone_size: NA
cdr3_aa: CASSEGWAAVNYGYTF
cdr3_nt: TGTGCCAGCAGTGAAGGATGGGCAGCCGTTAACTATGGCTACACCTTC